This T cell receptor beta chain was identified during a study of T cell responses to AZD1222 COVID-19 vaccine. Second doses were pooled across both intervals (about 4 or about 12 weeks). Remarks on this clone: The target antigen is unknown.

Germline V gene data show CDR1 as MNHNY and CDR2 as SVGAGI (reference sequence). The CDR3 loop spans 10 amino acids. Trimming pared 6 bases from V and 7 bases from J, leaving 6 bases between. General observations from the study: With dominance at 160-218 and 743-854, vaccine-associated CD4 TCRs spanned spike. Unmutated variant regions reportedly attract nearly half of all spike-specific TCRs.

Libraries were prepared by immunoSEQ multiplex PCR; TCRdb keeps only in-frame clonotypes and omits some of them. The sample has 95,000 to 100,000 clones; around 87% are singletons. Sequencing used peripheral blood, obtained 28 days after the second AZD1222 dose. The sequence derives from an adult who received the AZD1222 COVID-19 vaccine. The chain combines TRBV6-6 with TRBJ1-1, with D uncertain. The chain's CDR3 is CASSRGEAFF. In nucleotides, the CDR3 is TGTGCCAGCAGCCGGGGTGAAGCTTTCTTT.